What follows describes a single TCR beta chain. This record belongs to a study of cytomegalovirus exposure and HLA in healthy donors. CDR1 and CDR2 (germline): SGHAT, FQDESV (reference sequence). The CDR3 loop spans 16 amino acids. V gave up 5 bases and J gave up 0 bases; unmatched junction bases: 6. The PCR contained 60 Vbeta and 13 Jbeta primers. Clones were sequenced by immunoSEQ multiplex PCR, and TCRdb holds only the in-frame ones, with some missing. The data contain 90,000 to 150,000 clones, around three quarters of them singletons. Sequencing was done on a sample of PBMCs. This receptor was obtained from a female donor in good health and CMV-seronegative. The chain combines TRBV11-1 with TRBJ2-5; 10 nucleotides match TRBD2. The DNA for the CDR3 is TGTGCCAGCAGCGCCAGCGGGGGGGTTGACCAAGAGACCCAGTACTTC. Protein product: CASSASGGVDQETQYF.